Below, 26 T cell receptor beta chains from the same sample are listed, as sequenced in a study of regulatory T cells in long-lasting Graves disease. Both iRepertoire HTBI primers and Arm-PCR of CDR3 regions were used to build the TCR beta libraries. TCRdb passed the multiplex PCR reads through MiXCR, listing each CDR3 protein once. The sample holds some 600,000 distinct CDR3 sequences, about 15% seen once. Time point given: newly diagnosed GD, antithyroid drugs for less than 3 months. PBMC RNA was the source of the TCR library. A further study also used this sample, focusing on T cells in Graves' hyperthyroidism and ophthalmopathy.

The sequences come from peripheral blood mononuclear cells (PBMCs), collected at new diagnosis, from a patient treated with antithyroid drugs. These receptors came from a young man with Graves disease.

This clonotype was seen repeatedly, ten times or more. V and J are TRBV18 and TRBJ2-1; the D is unclear. The J call may be incorrect, as the DNA end agrees better with TRBJ2-5. The V gene's germline CDR1 is KGHSH and CDR2 LQKENI. The CDR3 contains 13 residues. The CDR3 sequence: CASSSVAGETQYF. The CDR3 nucleotides are TGTGCCAGCTCATCGGTGGCCGGGGAGACCCAGTACTTC.

V is TRBV20-1 and J is TRBJ1-3; D is perhaps TRBD1 (5 bases). V shed 0 bases and J shed 3 bases, with 9 bases lying between them. The CDR3 contains 14 residues. CDR1 and CDR2 (germline): DFQATT, SNEGSKA (reference sequence). The CDR3 bases are TGCAGTGCTAGAGATTCGGGGCTTGGAAACACCATATATTTT. It codes for CSARDSGLGNTIYF.

The chain carries TRBV2 and TRBJ2-7; possible D gene TRBD1, 6 bases. This CDR3 region has 16 residues. Germline V lookup: CDR1 SNHLY, CDR2 FYNNEI. V dropped 4 bases and J dropped 2 bases, with 18 bases sitting between them. CDR3 in amino acids: CASSGGPNKLTYEQYF. For the CDR3, the DNA is TGTGCCAGCAGTGGGGGGCCGAACAAGCTTACCTACGAGCAGTACTTC.

This clonotype came up many times. The chain carries TRBV18 and TRBJ2-7; D is possibly TRBD1 (6 bases). Germline V gene sequence: CDR1 KGHSH, CDR2 LQKENI. V shed 3 bases and J shed 0 bases, with 12 bases lying between them. The CDR3 spans 15 residues. The CDR3: CASSPTGMPSYEQYF. Here the CDR3 DNA reads TGTGCCAGCTCACCTACAGGGATGCCCTCCTACGAGCAGTACTTC.

The chain couples TRBV29-1 to TRBJ2-1; D gene uncertain. This CDR3 has 12 amino acids. CDR1 and CDR2 from the germline V gene are SQVTM and ANQGSEA. Trimming removed 4 bases from V and 5 bases from J, with 9 bases in between. The CDR3 here is CSVAGLNNEQFF. DNA for the CDR3: TGCAGCGTTGCTGGGCTTAACAATGAGCAGTTCTTC.

This clonotype was found many times. This sequence joins TRBV27 and TRBJ2-1; TRBD2 matches at 10 bases. CDR3 size: 15 residues. V gave up 3 bases and J gave up 10 bases; unmatched junction bases: 9. Germline V CDR1 and CDR2: MNHEY, SMNVEV (reference sequence). DNA for the CDR3: TGTGCCAGCAGTTTTGGGCTAGCGGGAGCAAAGGAGCAGTTCTTC. Protein sequence: CASSFGLAGAKEQFF.

The chain couples TRBV7-3 to TRBJ2-3; D is possibly TRBD1 (5 bases). CDR1 SGHTA and CDR2 FQGTGA come from the germline V gene. The CDR3 length is 15 residues. Trimming removed 5 bases from V and 3 bases from J, with 15 bases in between. In DNA form, the CDR3 reads TGTGCCAGCAGCCTAAGACCTCAGGGTACAGATACGCAGTATTTT. Translation gives CASSLRPQGTDTQYF. The whole variable domain, filled in from reference TRBV7-3 and TRBJ2-3, reads GAGVSQTPSNKVTEKGKYVELRCDPISGHTALYWYRQSLGQGPEFLIYFQGTGAADDSGLPNDRFFAVRPEGSVSTLKIQRTERGDSAVYLCASSLRPQGTDTQYFGPGTRLTVL.

This clonotype was detected many times. The gene calls are TRBV18 and TRBJ1-2, with D perhaps matching TRBD1 (5 bases). V was pared by 5 bases and J by 3 bases, with 7 bases between. The CDR3 sequence is 12 residues long. Germline-derived CDR1 and CDR2 are KGHSH and LQKENI. The CDR3 reads CASSRGDYGYTF. Written as DNA, the CDR3 is TGTGCCAGCTCAAGAGGGGACTATGGCTACACCTTC.

On this clonotype: This clone may be a read error of a much larger clone one base away. The V gene is TRBV28, the J gene TRBJ1-1, with TRBD1 matching over 10 bases. This CDR3 is 16 amino acids long. The germline CDR1 and CDR2 sequences are MDHEN and SYDVKM. CDR3 loop: CASIKTPGTGETGAFF. DNA of the CDR3: TGTGCCAGCATCAAAACCCCCGGGACAGGGGAGACTGGAGCTTTCTTT.

The sample holds a few counts of this clonotype. The chain carries TRBV5-1 and TRBJ2-5, with TRBD2 matching over 10 bases. Per the germline V gene, CDR1 is SGHRS and CDR2 is YFSETQ. This CDR3 contains 14 residues. After removal of 7 bases from V and 1 base from J, the junction contained 4 bases not matched to a gene. CDR3 amino acids: CASHTSGIQETQYF. The CDR3 bases are TGCGCCAGCCACACTAGCGGGATCCAAGAGACCCAGTACTTC.

The chain couples TRBV7-2 to TRBJ2-3; D is perhaps TRBD2 (6 bases). This CDR3 spans 15 amino acids. Germline V CDR1 and CDR2: SGHTA, FQGNSA. V was cut by 5 bases and J by 2 bases, with 14 bases left in between. CDR3 nucleotide sequence: TGTGCCAGCAGCCTCGGGGGTATATACACAGATACGCAGTATTTT. This codes for CASSLGGIYTDTQYF.

This clonotype was detected many times. The chain uses TRBV6-1 and TRBJ1-5, with TRBD1 matching over 8 bases. CDR1 and CDR2 (germline): MNHNS, SASEGT. This CDR3 spans 16 amino acids. The V gene end was trimmed by 5 bases and the J gene end by 4 bases; junction bases not matched to a gene: 10. The CDR3 sequence: CASSPRTGWGNQPQHF. CDR3 nucleotide sequence: TGTGCCAGCAGTCCTCGGACAGGGTGGGGAAATCAGCCCCAGCATTTT.

This sequence joins TRBV30 and TRBJ2-7; unclear D gene. The CDR3 runs 13 residues. Per the germline V gene, CDR1 is GTSNPN and CDR2 is SVGIG (reference sequence). Trimming shortened V by 4 bases and J by 0 bases, and 10 bases separated the two germline ends. In DNA, the CDR3 is TGTGCCTGGAAGTTGGGCAGCTCCTACGAGCAGTACTTC. Encoded protein: CAWKLGSSYEQYF. Supplemented by reference TRBV30 and TRBJ2-7, the full variable domain reads SQTIHQWPATLVQPVGSPLSLECTVEGTSNPNLYWYRQAAGRGLQLLFYSVGIGQISSEVPQNLSASRPQDRQFILSSKKLLLSDSGFYLCAWKLGSSYEQYFGPGTRLTVT.

This clonotype was seen ten or more times. The chain uses TRBV7-3 and TRBJ2-1; no firm D call. V lost 2 bases and J lost 4, with 12 bases in between. The CDR3 covers 15 residues. CDR1 and CDR2 (germline): SGHTA, FQGTGA. The CDR3 here is CASSLRSIDYNEQFF. CDR3 bases: TGTGCCAGCAGCTTACGGTCTATAGATTACAATGAGCAGTTCTTC.

There are a few counts of this clonotype. This chain connects TRBV20-1 to TRBJ2-1; TRBD1 agrees at 7 bases. CDR1 and CDR2 from the germline V gene are DFQATT and SNEGSKA (reference sequence). Trimming cost V 7 bases and J 4 bases; bases outside gene matches: 4. This CDR3 is built from 12 residues. Here the CDR3 reads CSVWTGYNEQFF. The DNA of the CDR3 is TGCAGTGTCTGGACAGGATACAATGAGCAGTTCTTC.

There are a few counts of this clonotype. V and J are TRBV19 and TRBJ1-1; no definite D call. This CDR3 region has 13 residues. V lost 2 bases to trimming and J lost 3 bases, with 7 bases between them. Per germline, CDR1 LNHDA and CDR2 SQIVND (reference sequence). This chain's CDR3 is CASSIRGHTEAFF. In DNA form, the CDR3 reads TGTGCCAGTAGTATACGCGGGCACACTGAAGCTTTCTTT.

In the case of this clonotype: The germline gene is not matched at one end of the junction; a read error may be the cause. The V gene is TRBV6-1, the J gene TRBJ2-1, with 11 bases matching TRBD2. Germline V gene sequence: CDR1 MNHNS, CDR2 SASEGT. There are 15 residues in the CDR3. This chain's CDR3 is CASIPSGGTYNERFF. The CDR3 DNA reads as TGTGCCAGCATCCCTAGCGGGGGGACCTACAATGAGCGGTTCTTC.

This clonotype was counted between two and nine times. The V call is TRBV5-1, the J call TRBJ2-3, with no clear D. Germline V gene lookup returns CDR1 SGHRS and CDR2 YFSETQ. V lost 4 bases, J lost 0 bases, and 12 bases lay in between. The CDR3 has 15 amino acids. The CDR3 loop is CASSPPRSSTDTQYF. The CDR3 coding sequence is TGCGCCAGCAGCCCCCCCCGCTCAAGCACAGATACGCAGTATTTT.

Concerning this clonotype: A much more abundant neighbour one base away suggests this may be a read error. The chain links TRBV2 to TRBJ2-1; TRBD2 matches 8 bases. This CDR3 spans 14 amino acids. Looked up from germline, CDR1 is SNHLY and CDR2 is FYNNEI. Germline trimming cut 7 bases from V and 5 bases from J; bases unmatched to any gene: 7. The CDR3 is CASTREAWNNEQFF. CDR3 nucleotide sequence: TGTGCCAGCACGCGGGAGGCGTGGAACAATGAGCAGTTCTTC.

A few counts support this clonotype. The chain has TRBV30 and TRBJ1-2, with no clear D. V lost 3 bases to trimming and J lost 4 bases, with 15 bases between them. CDR3 length: 14 residues. Germline CDR1 GTSNPN, CDR2 SVGIG (reference sequence). The CDR3 nucleotides read TGTGCCTGGAGATACCCGTCTGGGTCCTATGGCTACACCTTC. Translated: CAWRYPSGSYGYTF.

Remarks on this clonotype: Possible read error: a much larger clone is one base away. The chain employs TRBV28 and TRBJ1-4, with TRBD1 matching 7 bases. Germline values: CDR1 MDHEN, CDR2 SYDVKM. The CDR3 has 16 amino acids. The CDR3 protein is CASSLQGVQGNEKLLF. CDR3 nucleotides: TGTGCCAGCAGTCTCCAGGGGGTTCAGGGTAATGAAAAACTGCTTTTT.

This clonotype was picked up many times. This chain connects TRBV7-3 to TRBJ1-1; D uncertain. V lost 5 bases and J 4 bases, leaving 14 bases between the germline ends. This CDR3 region has 14 residues. Germline V gene data show CDR1 as SGHTA and CDR2 as FQGTGA. CDR3 sequence reads: CASSPQRVGTEAFF. DNA of the CDR3: TGTGCCAGCAGCCCGCAGAGGGTCGGCACTGAAGCTTTCTTT.

This clonotype was recorded at least ten times. The chain joins TRBV11-1 to TRBJ1-2; possible D gene TRBD1, 5 bases. The CDR3 has 15 amino acids. V lost 1 base and J 7 bases, leaving 16 bases between the germline ends. In germline, CDR1 is SGHAT, CDR2 FQDESV (reference sequence). CDR3 protein: CASSLGQSASIGYTF. The CDR3 DNA reads as TGTGCCAGCAGCTTAGGACAGAGTGCCTCGATTGGCTACACCTTC.

The chain links TRBV19 to TRBJ2-7, with a tentative D call TRBD1 (5 bases). Deletions cut 2 bases from V and 0 bases from J, with 11 bases between. The CDR3 has 15 amino acids. Germline V CDR1 and CDR2: LNHDA, SQIVND (reference sequence). The CDR3 sequence: CASSITGSDSYEQYF. In DNA form, the CDR3 reads TGTGCCAGTAGTATAACAGGCTCCGACTCCTACGAGCAGTACTTC.

This clonotype has ten or more counts. V gene TRBV11-3 combines with J gene TRBJ2-2; D remains ambiguous. This CDR3 comprises 13 residues. Deletions cut 3 bases from V and 3 bases from J, with 5 bases between. The germline V gene has CDR1 SGHNT and CDR2 YENEEA. CDR3 region: CASSFGDTGELFF. The CDR3 region has the DNA TGTGCCAGCAGCTTCGGTGACACCGGGGAGCTGTTTTTT.

This chain links TRBV2 with TRBJ2-7; maybe TRBD1 (5 bases). The CDR3 is 14 residues long. Trimming pared 3 bases from V and 0 bases from J, leaving 9 bases between. Germline CDR1 and CDR2: SNHLY and FYNNEI. The CDR3 reads CASSETDLSYEQYF. CDR3 in DNA: TGTGCCAGCAGTGAGACAGACCTCTCCTACGAGCAGTACTTC.